The 24 T cell receptor beta chains below were found in one sample sequenced in a study of T cell responses to AZD1222 COVID-19 vaccine. Repertoires were generated with immunoSEQ multiplex PCR, while TCRdb's copy carries only in-frame clones and drops some. This table has roughly 170,000 clones, about nine tenths appearing once. The sample here was peripheral blood, taken on day 0 of AZD1222 vaccination. These receptors originate from an adult in good health.

This clone was seen many times. V gene TRBV5-6 combines with J gene TRBJ2-7, with D perhaps assigned TRBD1 or TRBD2 (5 bases each). Deletions cut 3 bases from V and 2 bases from J, with 9 bases between. The CDR3 sequence is 13 residues long. Germline CDR1 is SGHDT and CDR2 is YYEEEE. CDR3 in amino acids: CASSYGAAYEQYF. In DNA, the CDR3 is TGTGCCAGCAGCTACGGGGCTGCCTACGAGCAGTACTTC.

The chain recombines TRBV5-8 with TRBJ2-1; TRBD2 agrees at 10 bases. Germline CDR1 SGHTS, CDR2 YDEGEE. The CDR3 length is 16 residues. V lost 7 bases and J lost 5; bases outside the gene matches: 12. CDR3: CASAVSGRAIHNEQFF. The CDR3 bases are TGTGCCAGCGCAGTCAGCGGGAGGGCCATCCACAATGAGCAGTTCTTC.

This clone has a single count. The rearrangement uses TRBV5-1 and TRBJ1-5; D not certain. This CDR3 contains 14 residues. Trimming pared 0 bases from V and 2 bases from J, leaving 6 bases between. Germline CDR1 and CDR2: SGHRS and YFSETQ. CDR3 coding DNA: TGCGCCAGCAGCTTGGGGGAGGGCAATCAGCCCCAGCATTTT. It specifies CASSLGEGNQPQHF.

The chain has TRBV7-7 and TRBJ2-7, with D perhaps given as TRBD1 or TRBD2 (5 bases each). V was cut by 5 bases and J by 6 bases, with 20 bases left in between. CDR3 length equals 15 residues. Germline V gene data show CDR1 as SSHAT and CDR2 as FNYEAQ (reference sequence). This CDR3 reads CASSHQVGPPSEQYF. CDR3 nucleotide sequence: TGTGCCAGCAGCCACCAGGTGGGACCCCCAAGCGAGCAGTACTTC.

This clone was observed a few times. The genes are TRBV30 and TRBJ1-5; 9 nucleotides line up with TRBD1. With V trimmed by 5 bases and J by 7 bases, 3 bases remained unmatched. This CDR3 spans 12 amino acids. Germline CDR1 GTSNPN, CDR2 SVGIG (reference sequence). The CDR3 region has the DNA TGTGCCTGGGACAGGGGGACCCAGCCCCAGCATTTT. Amino acid sequence: CAWDRGTQPQHF.

The V call is TRBV18, the J call TRBJ2-7, with TRBD1 matching 9 bases. The CDR3 runs 14 residues. J was trimmed by 2 bases and V by 3 bases; bases with no gene match: 2. The germline gives CDR1 KGHSH, CDR2 LQKENI. The chain's CDR3 is CASSPGQGTYEQYF. CDR3 coding DNA: TGTGCCAGCTCACCGGGACAGGGCACCTACGAGCAGTACTTC.

The sample holds a few counts of this clone. The chain couples TRBV5-1 to TRBJ2-1; TRBD2 aligns across 14 bases. Germline assignment: CDR1 SGHRS and CDR2 YFSETQ. This CDR3 region has 18 residues. V shed 0 bases and J 7 bases; nucleotides not matched to a gene: 9. CDR3 sequence reads: CASSLADVGLAGANEQFF. In nucleotides, the CDR3 is TGCGCCAGCAGCTTGGCCGACGTGGGACTAGCGGGAGCAAATGAGCAGTTCTTC.

The chain combines TRBV6-5 with TRBJ1-1; D may be TRBD1 (5 bases). The CDR3 has 14 residues. V lost 5 bases and J lost 3, with 13 bases in between. In germline, CDR1 is MNHEY, CDR2 SVGAGI. The CDR3 DNA reads TGTGCCAGCAGTCCCGTCGGGGGATACACTGAAGCTTTCTTT. It is translated as CASSPVGGYTEAFF.

Here the CDR3 reads CASSEELAGGETQYF. CDR3 DNA: TGTGCCAGCTCCGAAGAACTAGCGGGAGGAGAGACCCAGTACTTC. The chain couples TRBV18 to TRBJ2-5; 12 bases agree with TRBD2. The germline V gene encodes CDR1 KGHSH and CDR2 LQKENI. CDR3 length: 15 amino acids. Trimming at V came to 6 bases and at J to 4 bases, leaving 6 bases not matched to a gene.

This clone was counted once. The CDR3 DNA follows: TGTGCCAGCACGTTAGGTCCTCGAAGCTCCTACGAGCAGTACTTC. Residues: CASTLGPRSSYEQYF. J is TRBJ2-7 and V is TRBV6-5; no clear D gene. The CDR3 covers 15 residues. The germline V gene has CDR1 MNHEY and CDR2 SVGAGI. V lost 7 bases to trimming and J lost 0 bases, with 16 bases between them.

This chain uses TRBV7-9 with TRBJ2-3, with D maybe TRBD1 (5 bases). Germline V gene lookup returns CDR1 SEHNR and CDR2 FQNEAQ (reference sequence). This CDR3 region has 15 residues. V was cut by 5 bases and J by 0 bases, with 12 bases left in between. The CDR3 spells CASSHKGSSTDTQYF. The DNA for the CDR3 is TGTGCCAGCAGCCACAAGGGGTCTAGCACAGATACGCAGTATTTT.

In DNA form, the CDR3 reads TGTGCCAGCAGCCTCGGGACAGGGAGAAATGAAAAACTGTTTTTT. Its protein product is CASSLGTGRNEKLFF. The chain has TRBV13 and TRBJ1-4, with TRBD1 identical over 9 bases. The CDR3 length is 15 residues. From germline, CDR1 is PRHDT and CDR2 FYEKMQ (reference sequence). J was trimmed by 5 bases and V by 5 bases; bases with no gene match: 6.

This clone came up once. This rearrangement joins TRBV2 to TRBJ1-1; a weak D match, TRBD1 (5 bases). CDR1 and CDR2 from the germline V gene are SNHLY and FYNNEI. Trimming removed 4 bases at V and 14 bases at J, with 20 bases between. The CDR3 is 13 residues long. CDR3 sequence: CASSGQGLVNGFF. DNA of the CDR3: TGTGCCAGCAGTGGTCAGGGACTTGTTAACGGGTTCTTT. Filled out from reference TRBV2 and TRBJ1-1, the complete variable domain reads EPEVTQTPSHQVTQMGQEVILRCVPISNHLYFYWYRQILGQKVEFLVSFYNNEISEKSEIFDDQFSVERPDGSNFTLKIRSTKLEDSAMYFCASSGQGLVNGFFGQGTRLTVV.

The chain is built from TRBV24-1 and TRBJ2-4; possibly TRBD1 for D (6 bases). The CDR3 is 14 residues long. With 9 bases removed from V and 5 bases from J, the gap between germline ends came to 16 bases. Germline V gene lookup returns CDR1 KGHDR and CDR2 SFDVKD. CDR3 in amino acids: CATDVQGTENIQYF. The CDR3 DNA is TGTGCCACCGATGTACAGGGAACCGAAAACATTCAGTACTTC.

The V call is TRBV9, the J call TRBJ2-7; D uncertain. Germline CDR1 SGDLS, CDR2 YYNGEE. The V end lost 4 bases, the J end lost 4 bases, and 15 bases lay between the germline ends. The CDR3 spans 14 residues. This chain's CDR3 is CASSPRGRAYEQYF. The CDR3 DNA follows: TGTGCCAGCAGCCCGCGCGGAAGGGCATACGAGCAGTACTTC.

The rearrangement links TRBV6-6 to TRBJ2-1; 8 nucleotides match TRBD1. CDR3 size: 14 residues. Germline V gives CDR1 MNHNY, CDR2 SVGAGI (reference sequence). J was trimmed by 5 bases and V by 5 bases; bases with no gene match: 5. CDR3: CASSPAGGNNEQFF. DNA of the CDR3: TGTGCCAGCAGTCCGGCAGGGGGCAACAATGAGCAGTTCTTC.

CDR3 sequence reads: CASSLQGSNTEAFF. The CDR3 DNA reads TGTGCCAGCAGCTTACAGGGTTCGAACACTGAAGCTTTCTTT. The rearrangement uses TRBV7-9 and TRBJ1-1, with a weak D call TRBD1 (5 bases). Germline loops: CDR1 SEHNR, CDR2 FQNEAQ (reference sequence). V was clipped by 2 bases and J by 1 base, with 8 bases between them. The CDR3 has 14 residues. Drawing the rest from reference TRBV7-9 and TRBJ1-1, the complete variable domain is DTGVSQNPRHKITKRGQNVTFRCDPISEHNRLYWYRQTLGQGPEFLTYFQNEAQLEKSRLLSDRFSAERPKGSFSTLEIQRTEQGDSAMYLCASSLQGSNTEAFFGQGTRLTVV.

The V and J genes are TRBV9 and TRBJ2-1; D is ambiguous. Per germline, CDR1 SGDLS and CDR2 YYNGEE. Trimming removed 3 bases at V and 2 bases at J, with 9 bases between. This CDR3 spans 14 amino acids. CDR3 loop: CASSGPFPYNEQFF. The CDR3 bases are TGTGCCAGCAGCGGTCCCTTCCCCTACAATGAGCAGTTCTTC.

The chain links TRBV29-1 to TRBJ2-5, with D possibly matching TRBD2 (6 bases). Germline lookup yields CDR1 SQVTM and CDR2 ANQGSEA. The CDR3 is 11 residues long. With 8 bases removed from V and 3 bases from J, the gap between germline ends came to 10 bases. CDR3 protein: CSFGGEETQYF. The CDR3 nucleotides read TGCAGCTTCGGAGGGGAAGAGACCCAGTACTTC.

V gene TRBV6-5 combines with J gene TRBJ1-1; the D is unclear. This CDR3 is built from 13 residues. V was clipped by 10 bases and J by 10 bases, with 22 bases between them. Germline values: CDR1 MNHEY, CDR2 SVGAGI. The DNA for the CDR3 is TGTGCCACCATGATGACCAGGACTCGGGGAGCTTTCTTT. It translates to CATMMTRTRGAFF.

Concerning this clone itself: A much more abundant neighbour one base away suggests this may be a read error. The V and J genes are TRBV6-5 and TRBJ1-2, with 9 bases lining up with TRBD1. CDR1 and CDR2 from the germline V gene are MNHEY and SVGAGI. V lost 11 bases and J lost 5; bases outside the gene matches: 12. The CDR3 has 14 amino acids. The CDR3 sequence is CAGTPTGGRYGYTF. CDR3 coding DNA: TGTGCCGGCACCCCGACAGGGGGTCGGTATGGCTACACCTTC.

The gene calls are TRBV4-1 and TRBJ2-1; 7 bases line up with TRBD2. Germline V gene data show CDR1 as MGHRA and CDR2 as YSYEKL. V dropped 3 bases and J dropped 0; count of bases not matched to a gene: 17. This CDR3 has 20 amino acids. The CDR3 reads CASSQLAGERLVSSYNEQFF. Written as DNA, the CDR3 is TGCGCCAGCAGCCAGTTAGCGGGTGAACGTTTGGTGAGCTCCTACAATGAGCAGTTCTTC.

The V gene is TRBV7-8, the J gene TRBJ1-1; D is undetermined. From germline, CDR1 is SGHVS and CDR2 FQNEAQ. The CDR3 contains 15 residues. V dropped 2 bases and J dropped 0 bases, with 10 bases sitting between them. Written as DNA, the CDR3 is TGTGCCAGCAGCTTAACAGACGGGATGAACACTGAAGCTTTCTTT. This encodes CASSLTDGMNTEAFF.

The rearrangement joins TRBV4-1 to TRBJ2-7; TRBD1 aligns across 8 bases. V was pared by 0 bases and J by 12 bases, with 10 bases of the junction left unmatched. This CDR3 spans 14 amino acids. CDR1 and CDR2 (germline): MGHRA, YSYEKL. CDR3 DNA: TGCGCCAGCAGCCAAGAGATTTCAGGGGGCTATCTGTACTTC. Translated: CASSQEISGGYLYF.